This T cell receptor (beta chain) came from a study of cytomegalovirus exposure and HLA in healthy donors. Study conclusions and caveats: TRBV6-2, TRBV6-3 and some other V segments were excluded as indistinguishable. In a later analysis, compared with equally common non-associated chains, HLA-associated beta chains were more expanded. Sequence variants that were highly shared formed a cluster that was likely a sequencing artifact. Cytomegalovirus association was listed for approximately 160 TCR beta chains.

This PCR relied on a set of 60 Vbeta primers and 13 Jbeta primers. Here immunoSEQ multiplex PCR was the method, and the copy in TCRdb shows in-frame clones only, minus some. The sample shows 55,000 to 80,000 clones, roughly 76% of them seen only once. Germline CDR1 reads SGHRS; CDR2 reads YFSETQ. Trimming removed 2 bases at V and 1 base at J, with 8 bases between. This CDR3 has 14 residues. About this clone: Its antigen remains unidentified.

This chain connects TRBV5-1 to TRBJ2-3; D gene ambiguous. The sequence came from a man aged 55 to 70 in good health and CMV-seropositive. The sequenced sample consisted of PBMCs. The CDR3 spells CASSFNAGTDTQYF. In DNA, the CDR3 is TGCGCCAGCAGCTTTAACGCGGGCACAGATACGCAGTATTTT.